This is a list of T cell receptor beta chains from one sample in a study of OX40 agonist ivuxolimab in advanced cancers. The repertoire was sequenced with immunoSEQ multiplex PCR; TCRdb's copy has only in-frame clones and lacks some. The data show over 45,000 clones, roughly 77% seen once. The sequencing here drew on CD4+ or CD8+ T cells sorted from blood, taken in a trial of the OX40 agonist ivuxolimab. All receptors derive from an adult with an advanced solid tumor such as melanoma, head and neck, liver or kidney cancer. CDR3s include the opening cysteine and the closing phenylalanine or tryptophan. Fields, in order: V gene, clone size, J gene, D gene, CDR3 protein, CDR3 DNA. A D gene is named only where the DNA matches it firmly. Only part of the rows carry a size: once, few, many, or a class if the clone is expanded.

TRBV18,.,TRBJ1-2,TRBD1,CASSPLPQGAQHQPNYGYTF,TGTGCCAGCTCACCACTCCCACAGGGGGCCCAGCACCAACCTAACTATGGCTACACCTTC
TRBV11-2,once,TRBJ1-3,.,CASSPIRGPSGNTIYF,TGTGCCAGCAGCCCAATCCGGGGGCCCTCTGGAAACACCATATATTTT
TRBV19,.,TRBJ2-3,.,CASSIGRSTDTQYF,TGTGCCAGTAGCATAGGGAGAAGCACAGATACGCAGTATTTT
TRBV7-3,.,TRBJ2-3,.,CASSLGLTSTDTQYF,TGTGCCAGCAGCTTAGGACTAACTAGCACAGATACGCAGTATTTT
TRBV14,.,TRBJ2-3,TRBD2,CASNDLTSAYTDTQYF,TGTGCCAGCAACGACTTGACTAGCGCATACACAGATACGCAGTATTTT
TRBV5-6,once,TRBJ2-1,TRBD2,CASSRLAGKYNEQFF,TGTGCCAGCAGCCGACTAGCGGGGAAATACAATGAGCAGTTCTTC
TRBV6-6,few,TRBJ2-3,TRBD2,CASSKLAGGPDTQYF,TGTGCCAGCAGTAAACTAGCGGGAGGGCCAGATACGCAGTATTTT
TRBV7-2,.,TRBJ2-1,.,CASRPAGTQYNEQFF,TGTGCCAGCAGACCCGCCGGGACCCAGTACAATGAGCAGTTCTTC
TRBV5-4,.,TRBJ2-7,TRBD1,CASSQEGDRGDYEQYF,TGTGCCAGCAGCCAAGAAGGGGACAGGGGGGACTACGAGCAGTACTTC
TRBV21-1,.,TRBJ2-7,.,CASSKLVSRVSSSYEQYF,TGTGCCAGCAGCAAATTAGTCTCTAGGGTATCCAGCTCCTACGAGCAGTACTTC
TRBV5-5,.,TRBJ2-1,TRBD2,CASSRTSGEHNEQFF,TGTGCCAGCAGCCGGACTAGCGGGGAACACAATGAGCAGTTCTTC
TRBV19,.,TRBJ1-5,.,CASRRDFSYQPQHF,TGTGCCAGTAGGCGGGATTTTTCATATCAGCCCCAGCATTTT
TRBV7-2,.,TRBJ2-7,.,CASSLVSGTPYEQYF,TGTGCCAGCAGCTTAGTTTCAGGGACACCCTACGAGCAGTACTTC
TRBV29-1,.,TRBJ1-2,.,CSVAGQGGEANYGYTF,TGCAGCGTCGCGGGGCAGGGCGGGGAAGCTAACTATGGCTACACCTTC
TRBV30,once,TRBJ2-3,.,CAWSPPPDTQYF,TGTGCCTGGTCTCCCCCACCGGATACGCAGTATTTT